The entry that follows covers one T cell receptor beta chain sequence. No cognate antigen has been identified for it. Nothing much larger sits one base from this clone, and base qualities are not available. The sample is drawn from a study of beta chain features in type 1 diabetes (dated by TCRdb to the late 2010s). Concerning the study at large: Mean age, gender distribution, total cell number and subset yield were not different between patients and healthy donors. A total of approximately 100,000,000 sorted cells were examined across all samples, and the number of cells per subset was strongly correlated with RNA yield. Regulatory and stem cell-like memory subsets were isolated from only 8 patients and about eight healthy donors, whereas naive and central memory subsets came from all 30 or so donors. In the study, TCRB repertoires of sorted circulating CD4+ T cell subsets from recently diagnosed type 1 diabetes patients were compared with those of matched healthy donors.

All of the isolated RNA was reverse transcribed with the High Capacity cDNA Reverse Transcription Kit, so expressed TCRB transcripts were sequenced. Deep immunoSEQ sequencing was applied to naive, central memory and regulatory T cell samples, giving an average of about 3.57 million total reads per sample. After sorted cells were lysed in RLT buffer, RNA was extracted with DNase-treated RNeasy Micro or Mini kits, with the choice depending on cell number. To prevent cross-contamination, each cell subset was processed individually, whereas patient and healthy donor samples were processed jointly. The immunoSEQ multiplex PCR was used to amplify TCRB sequences from cDNA, generating 87-bp fragments that spanned the CDR3 region. The amplicons were sequenced using the Illumina HiSeq platform. On the authors' methods: PCR bias was computationally corrected using synthetic template baselines, reads within Hamming distance 2 were collapsed, and singletons that could not be merged were discarded. Reads were aligned against IMGT to assign V, D and J genes, CDR3 length and insertions or deletions at six rearrangement sites. Within each subset, clonotype counts were normalized to sorted cell number, and only after that were true diversity and Gini coefficients computed with the tcR R package. Repertoire sharing was quantified using the overlap coefficient calculated on TCRB nucleotide sequences. Out-of-frame TCRB sequences from naive cells were analyzed to stand in for the pre-selection repertoire. Sourced from immuneACCESS, this table was stored by TCRdb with only in-frame sequences that have V and J called. A share of the clones is absent; for the studies checked, an unresolved V gene accounts for under half, and the remainder has no known explanation. V and J calls and clone size are copied from that table; D and trimming were computed from the DNA. Here the sample has about 930,000 clones; 15% to 20% occur a single time. Around 0.02% of the sample rests with the top ten.

Germline trimming amounts to 6 bases on V and 4 bases on J, with 5 as the count of junction bases outside the gene matches. CDR1 LNHNV and CDR2 YYDKDF were looked up in the germline V gene (reference sequence). Taken from cysteine to phenylalanine, the CDR3 has 14 residues. Kept here is only the CDR3 DNA, which spans 42 bases and is read in frame from base 1. Study-wide conclusions, independent of this receptor: HLA sub-analyses involved small numbers of individuals, so any influence of HLA type on TCRB rearrangement remained unresolved. At VDJ recombination sites, patients with type 1 diabetes made fewer insertions and deleted more nucleotides, a pattern implying thymic rearrangement abnormalities. Naive, central memory and regulatory TCRB repertoires appeared to be more alike among patients than among healthy donors. Because cDNA was sequenced instead of genomic DNA, activated cells with high expression could be over-represented, although the groups did not differ in activation or CD3 levels. PCR might favor shorter templates, but patient and control samples were amplified and corrected together, so any skew would affect both groups equally. Type 1 diabetes patients showed a moderate but significant shortening of TCRB CDR3 length in all four CD4+ subsets.

Each donor gave one peripheral blood draw, averaging approximately 0.12 L, which was collected into heparinised tubes. Using a panel that included CD45RO, CCR7, CD25, CD127, CD95 and CD27, naive, central memory, regulatory and stem cell-like memory CD4+ T cells were sorted on a BD FACSAria II. Every sorted population had a purity above 95%. PBMCs were isolated immediately by Lymphoprep density gradient centrifugation and stained directly without culture. So that batch effects would be minimized, each experiment stained and sorted samples in pairs, pairing one healthy donor with one patient. The sample was naive CD4+ T cells from blood. Taken with the paper, the label for cell subset or site translates to: true naive CD4+ T cells. The rearrangement joined TRBV15 to TRBJ1-5, with 8 bases in between that match TRBD1. This TCR was recovered from a young woman in good health. In nucleotides, the sequence is TGTGCCACCAGTCAGACAGGGGCAAATCAGCCCCAGCATTTT. Its protein is CATSQTGANQPQHF.